This T cell receptor (beta chain) derives from a study of cytomegalovirus exposure and HLA in healthy donors. Study-wide points: Most likely, a cluster of highly shared sequence variants arose as a sequencing artifact.

This clone was detected only once. The antigen is undetermined. Among the donors, all were healthy bone marrow donors. Trimming removed 2 bases from V and 6 bases from J; junction bases left unmatched: 7. Germline CDR1 MDHEN, CDR2 SYDVKM. The CDR3 is 15 amino acids. Amplification used 60 Vbeta primers and 13 Jbeta primers. Some clones are missing from TCRdb's copy, which holds only in-frame ones; the method was immunoSEQ multiplex PCR. The table includes about 160,000 clones, 65% to 85% detected once. The specimen sequenced was PBMCs. This TCR was recovered from a male donor in good health and CMV-seropositive. The J gene is TRBJ2-7, the V gene TRBV28; 10 bases line up with TRBD2. The CDR3 region is CASSLPASGRGEQYF. In nucleotides, the CDR3 is TGTGCCAGCAGTTTACCCGCTAGCGGGAGAGGCGAGCAGTACTTC.